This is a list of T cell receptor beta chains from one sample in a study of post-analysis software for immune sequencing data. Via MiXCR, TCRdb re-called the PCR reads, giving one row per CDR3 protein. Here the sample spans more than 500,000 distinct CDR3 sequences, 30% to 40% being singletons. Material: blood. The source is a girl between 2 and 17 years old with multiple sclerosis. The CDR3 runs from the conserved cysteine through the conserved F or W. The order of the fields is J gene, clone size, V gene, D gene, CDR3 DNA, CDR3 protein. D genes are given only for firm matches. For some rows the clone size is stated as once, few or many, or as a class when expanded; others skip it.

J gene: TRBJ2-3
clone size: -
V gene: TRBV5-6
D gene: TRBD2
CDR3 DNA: TGTGCCAGCAGCACACTAGCGGGGGTTTCCACAGATACGCAGTATTTT
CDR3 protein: CASSTLAGVSTDTQYF

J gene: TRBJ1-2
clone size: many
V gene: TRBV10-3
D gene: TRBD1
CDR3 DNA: TGTGCCATCAGTGATGCGACAGGGGGCTATGATGGCTACACCTTC
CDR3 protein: CAISDATGGYDGYTF

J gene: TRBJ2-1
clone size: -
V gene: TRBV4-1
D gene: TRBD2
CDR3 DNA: TGCGCCAGCAGGCCCGGGACTACCTCCTACAATGAGCAGTTCTTC
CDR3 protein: CASRPGTTSYNEQFF

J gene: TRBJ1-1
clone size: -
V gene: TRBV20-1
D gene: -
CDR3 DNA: TGCAGTGCTACCCGTAAGTTTGGGGTGAACACTGAAGCTTTCTTT
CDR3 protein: CSATRKFGVNTEAFF

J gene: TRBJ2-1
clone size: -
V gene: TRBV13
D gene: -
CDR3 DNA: TGTGCCAGCAGCTTAATGGGGGGACCCTCCTACAATGAGCAGTTCTTC
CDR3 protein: CASSLMGGPSYNEQFF

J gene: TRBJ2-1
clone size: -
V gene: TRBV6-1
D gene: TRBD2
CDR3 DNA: TGTGCCAGCAGCTGGACTAGCTCCAGCTCCTACAATGAGCAGTTCTTC
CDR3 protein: CASSWTSSSSYNEQFF

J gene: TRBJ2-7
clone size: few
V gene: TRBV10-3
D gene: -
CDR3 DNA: TGTGCCACCTGGGACGGGAGCTCCTACGAGCAGTACTTC
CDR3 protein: CATWDGSSYEQYF

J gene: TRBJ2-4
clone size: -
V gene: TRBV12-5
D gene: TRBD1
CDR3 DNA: TGTGCTAGTGGTTTGGGGGACAGGGCGGCCGCCAAAAACATTCAGTACTTC
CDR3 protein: CASGLGDRAAAKNIQYF

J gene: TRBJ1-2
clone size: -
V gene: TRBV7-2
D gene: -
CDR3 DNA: TGTGCCAGCAGCTTAAGGACAGAGTGTGGCTACACCTTC
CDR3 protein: CASSLRTECGYTF

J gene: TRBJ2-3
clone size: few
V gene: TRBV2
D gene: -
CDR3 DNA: TGTGCCAGCAGACCTTGGGGCACAGATACGCAGTATTTT
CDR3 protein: CASRPWGTDTQYF

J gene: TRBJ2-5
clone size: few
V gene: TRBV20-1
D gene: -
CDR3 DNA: TGCAGTGCTAGAGGTCGCGGGGCCGGGGAGACCCAGTACTTC
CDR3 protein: CSARGRGAGETQYF

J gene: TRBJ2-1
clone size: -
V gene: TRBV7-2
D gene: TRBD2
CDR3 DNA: TGTGCCAGCCTCCCCCGGAGCGGGGGGGCCAATGAGCAGTTCTTC
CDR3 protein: CASLPRSGGANEQFF

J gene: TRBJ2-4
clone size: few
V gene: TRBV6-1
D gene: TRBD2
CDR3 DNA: TGTGCCAGCAGTGACTCTGGGACTAGCGGGGGGGGCATTCAGTACTTC
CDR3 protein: CASSDSGTSGGGIQYF

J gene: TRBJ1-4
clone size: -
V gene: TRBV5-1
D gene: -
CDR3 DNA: TGCGCCAGCAGCTTGGCCTCTGGGGGAGGAACTAATGAAAAACTGTTTTTT
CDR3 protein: CASSLASGGGTNEKLFF

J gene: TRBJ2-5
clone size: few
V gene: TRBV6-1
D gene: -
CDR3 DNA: TGTGCCAGCAGTGAGTCAGGGCGAGAGACCCAGTACTTC
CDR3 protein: CASSESGRETQYF

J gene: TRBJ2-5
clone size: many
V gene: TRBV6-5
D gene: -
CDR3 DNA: TGTGCCAGCAGTTACTCGGTCCACCAAGAGACCCAGTACTTC
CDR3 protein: CASSYSVHQETQYF

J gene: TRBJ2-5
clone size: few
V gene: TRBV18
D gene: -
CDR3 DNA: TGTGCCAGCTCACCCGCCGCCGGGTCAAGAATAGAGACCCAGTACTTC
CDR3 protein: CASSPAAGSRIETQYF